Sequencing of this TCR beta chain was carried out in a study of cytomegalovirus exposure and HLA in healthy donors. As to this clone: Its target is unknown. The junction differs from germline at one of its ends, possibly a read error.

PCR was performed using 60 Vbeta and 13 Jbeta primers. Assay: immunoSEQ multiplex PCR; the TCRdb copy retains only in-frame clones and omits some. The data hold under 200,000 clones, with roughly 13% observed a single time. Findings of the study overall: Rarity marked most TCR sequences, yet some public TCRs occurred in many donors.

This clonotype originated in a man in his forties or fifties in good health and CMV-seropositive. The sample was PBMCs.

Here the CDR3 reads CASGLTDYGYTF. Written as DNA, the CDR3 is TGCGCCAGCGGCTTAACGGACTATGGCTACACCTTC. The chain recombines TRBV5-1 with TRBJ1-2; D not certain. The CDR3 consists of 12 residues. The germline CDR1 and CDR2 sequences are SGHRS and YFSETQ.